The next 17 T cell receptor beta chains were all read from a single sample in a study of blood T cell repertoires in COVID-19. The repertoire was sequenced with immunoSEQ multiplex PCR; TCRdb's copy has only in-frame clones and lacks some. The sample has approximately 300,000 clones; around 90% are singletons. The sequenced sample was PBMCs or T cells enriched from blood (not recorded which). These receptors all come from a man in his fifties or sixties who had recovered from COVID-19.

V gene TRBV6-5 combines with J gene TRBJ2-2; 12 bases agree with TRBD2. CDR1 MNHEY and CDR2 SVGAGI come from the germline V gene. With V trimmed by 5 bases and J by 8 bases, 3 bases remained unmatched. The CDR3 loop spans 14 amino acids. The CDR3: CASSRLAGAGELFF. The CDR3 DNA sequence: TGTGCCAGCAGTCGACTAGCGGGAGCGGGGGAGCTGTTTTTT.

The CDR3 region has the DNA TGCGCCAGCACCAGGACTAGCGGAAACACAGATACGCAGTATTTT. Its translation is CASTRTSGNTDTQYF. The V and J genes are TRBV5-1 and TRBJ2-3, with 10 bases lining up with TRBD2. Germline trimming cut 6 bases from V and 2 bases from J; bases unmatched to any gene: 6. The CDR3 consists of 15 residues. Germline CDR1 and CDR2: SGHRS and YFSETQ. Full variable domain (remainder filled in from reference TRBV5-1 and TRBJ2-3): KAGVTQTPRYLIKTRGQQVTLSCSPISGHRSVSWYQQTPGQGLQFLFEYFSETQRNKGNFPGRFSGRQFSNSRSEMNVSTLELGDSALYLCASTRTSGNTDTQYFGPGTRLTVL.

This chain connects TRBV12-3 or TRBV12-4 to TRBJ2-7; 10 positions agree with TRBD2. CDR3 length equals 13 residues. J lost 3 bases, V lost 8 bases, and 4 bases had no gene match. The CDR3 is CASLTSGNYEQYF. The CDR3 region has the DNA TGTGCCAGCTTAACTAGCGGGAACTACGAGCAGTACTTC.

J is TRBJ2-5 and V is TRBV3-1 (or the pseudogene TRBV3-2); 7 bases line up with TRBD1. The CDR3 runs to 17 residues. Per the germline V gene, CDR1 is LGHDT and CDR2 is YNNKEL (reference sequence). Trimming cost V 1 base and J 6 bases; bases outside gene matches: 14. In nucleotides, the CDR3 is TGTGCCAGCAGCCAAGGGGCCCCGGGACAGTCCGATAAGACCCAGTACTTC. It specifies CASSQGAPGQSDKTQYF.

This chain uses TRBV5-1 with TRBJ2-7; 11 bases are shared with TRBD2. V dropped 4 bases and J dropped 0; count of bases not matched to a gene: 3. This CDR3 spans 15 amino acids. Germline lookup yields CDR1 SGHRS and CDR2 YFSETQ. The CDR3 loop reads CASSRGTSGSYEQYF. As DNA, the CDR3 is TGCGCCAGCAGCCGAGGGACTAGCGGCTCCTACGAGCAGTACTTC.

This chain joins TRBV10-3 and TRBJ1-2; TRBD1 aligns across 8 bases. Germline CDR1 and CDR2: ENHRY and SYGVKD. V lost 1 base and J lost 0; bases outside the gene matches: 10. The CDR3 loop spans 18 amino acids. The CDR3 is CAISELWTGITSNYGYTF. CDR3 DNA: TGTGCCATCAGTGAGTTGTGGACAGGGATAACGTCTAACTATGGCTACACCTTC.

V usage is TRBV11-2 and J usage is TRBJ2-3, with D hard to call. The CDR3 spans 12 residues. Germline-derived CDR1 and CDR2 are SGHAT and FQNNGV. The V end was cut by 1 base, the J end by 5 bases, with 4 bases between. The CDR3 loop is CASSLVVDTQYF. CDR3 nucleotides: TGTGCCAGCAGCTTAGTCGTAGATACGCAGTATTTT.

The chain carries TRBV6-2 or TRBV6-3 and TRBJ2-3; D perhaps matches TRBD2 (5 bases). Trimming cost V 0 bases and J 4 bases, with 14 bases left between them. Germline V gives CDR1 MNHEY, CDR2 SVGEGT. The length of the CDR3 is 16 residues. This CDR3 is CASSYSTGKVPDTQYF. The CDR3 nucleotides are TGTGCCAGCAGTTACTCGACGGGGAAAGTACCAGATACGCAGTATTTT.

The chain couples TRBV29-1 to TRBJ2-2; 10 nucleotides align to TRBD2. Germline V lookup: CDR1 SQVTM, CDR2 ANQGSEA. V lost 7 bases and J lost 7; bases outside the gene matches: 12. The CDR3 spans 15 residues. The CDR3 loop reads CSASGLAGVDGELFF. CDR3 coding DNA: TGCAGCGCCTCCGGGCTAGCGGGAGTCGACGGGGAGCTGTTTTTT.

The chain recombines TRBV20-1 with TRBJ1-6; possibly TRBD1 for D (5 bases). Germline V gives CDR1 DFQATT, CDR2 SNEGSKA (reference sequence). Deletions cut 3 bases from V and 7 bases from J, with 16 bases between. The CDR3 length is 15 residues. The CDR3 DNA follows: TGCAGTGCTAGTTCCAGGGCGAGCGGGAATTCACCCCTCCACTTT. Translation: CSASSRASGNSPLHF.

The CDR3 nucleotides read TGTGCCACATTTTCGGGACAGGACTATGGCTACACCTTC. It yields the protein CATFSGQDYGYTF. The V gene is TRBV28, the J gene TRBJ1-2; 8 nucleotides match TRBD1. Trimming cost V 10 bases and J 3 bases; bases outside gene matches: 7. Germline assignment: CDR1 MDHEN and CDR2 SYDVKM. The CDR3 is 13 residues long.

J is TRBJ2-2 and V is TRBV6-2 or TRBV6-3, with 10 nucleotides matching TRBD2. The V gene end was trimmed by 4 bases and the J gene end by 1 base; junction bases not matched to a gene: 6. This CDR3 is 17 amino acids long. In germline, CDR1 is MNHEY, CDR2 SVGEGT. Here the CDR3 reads CASSFLRTSGNTGELFF. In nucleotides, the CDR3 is TGTGCCAGCAGTTTCCTGCGGACTAGCGGGAACACCGGGGAGCTGTTTTTT.

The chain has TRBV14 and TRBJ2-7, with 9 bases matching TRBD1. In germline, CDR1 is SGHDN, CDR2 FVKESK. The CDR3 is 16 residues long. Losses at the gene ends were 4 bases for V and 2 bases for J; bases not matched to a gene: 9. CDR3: CASSPLGQGIPYEQYF. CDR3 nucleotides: TGTGCCAGCAGCCCGTTGGGACAGGGTATCCCCTACGAGCAGTACTTC.

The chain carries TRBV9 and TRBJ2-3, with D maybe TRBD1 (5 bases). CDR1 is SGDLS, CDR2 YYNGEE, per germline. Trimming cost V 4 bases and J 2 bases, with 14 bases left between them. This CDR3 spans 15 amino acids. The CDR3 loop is CASSRLDSYTDTQYF. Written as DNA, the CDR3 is TGTGCCAGCAGCCGCCTAGACAGTTACACAGATACGCAGTATTTT.

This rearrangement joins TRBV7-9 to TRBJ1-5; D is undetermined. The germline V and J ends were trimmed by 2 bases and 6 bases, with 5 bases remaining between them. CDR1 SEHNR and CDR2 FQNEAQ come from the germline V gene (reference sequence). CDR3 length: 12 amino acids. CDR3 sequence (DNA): TGTGCCAGCAGCTTAAGGAGTCAGCCCCAGCATTTT. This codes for CASSLRSQPQHF. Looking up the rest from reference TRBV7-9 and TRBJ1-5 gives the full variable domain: DTGVSQNPRHKITKRGQNVTFRCDPISEHNRLYWYRQTLGQGPEFLTYFQNEAQLEKSRLLSDRFSAERPKGSFSTLEIQRTEQGDSAMYLCASSLRSQPQHFGDGTRLSIL.

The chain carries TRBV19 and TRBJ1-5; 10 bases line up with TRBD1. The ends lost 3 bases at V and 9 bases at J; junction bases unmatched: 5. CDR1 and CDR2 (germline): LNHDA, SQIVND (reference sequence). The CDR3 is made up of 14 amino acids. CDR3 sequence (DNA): TGTGCCAGTAGTATGGGCGACAGGGGGCCGCCCCAGCATTTT. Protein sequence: CASSMGDRGPPQHF.

CDR3: CASSQDPRSNEKLFF. The CDR3 DNA reads as TGCGCCAGCAGCCAAGATCCCAGGTCTAATGAAAAACTGTTTTTT. This chain links TRBV4-1 with TRBJ1-4; D is undetermined. The CDR3 extends over 15 amino acids. Germline V lookup: CDR1 MGHRA, CDR2 YSYEKL. The V gene lost 0 bases and the J gene lost 3 bases, with 8 bases spanning the gap.